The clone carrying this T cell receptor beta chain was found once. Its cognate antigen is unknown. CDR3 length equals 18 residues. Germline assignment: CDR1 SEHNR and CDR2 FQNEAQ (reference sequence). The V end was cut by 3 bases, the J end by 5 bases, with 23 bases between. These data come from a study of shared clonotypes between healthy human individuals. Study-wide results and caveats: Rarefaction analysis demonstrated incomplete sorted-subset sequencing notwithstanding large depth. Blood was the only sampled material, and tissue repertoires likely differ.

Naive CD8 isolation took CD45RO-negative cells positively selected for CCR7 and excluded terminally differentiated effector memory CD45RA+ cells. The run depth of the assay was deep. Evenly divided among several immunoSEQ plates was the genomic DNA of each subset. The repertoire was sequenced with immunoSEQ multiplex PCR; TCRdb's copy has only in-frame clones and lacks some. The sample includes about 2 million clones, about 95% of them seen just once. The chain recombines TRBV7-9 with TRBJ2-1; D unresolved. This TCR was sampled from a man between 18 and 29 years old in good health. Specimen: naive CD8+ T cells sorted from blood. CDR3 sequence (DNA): TGTGCCAGCAGCTTCTTCCCCATGTCGAGACCAAATAACAATGAGCAGTTCTTC. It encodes CASSFFPMSRPNNNEQFF.